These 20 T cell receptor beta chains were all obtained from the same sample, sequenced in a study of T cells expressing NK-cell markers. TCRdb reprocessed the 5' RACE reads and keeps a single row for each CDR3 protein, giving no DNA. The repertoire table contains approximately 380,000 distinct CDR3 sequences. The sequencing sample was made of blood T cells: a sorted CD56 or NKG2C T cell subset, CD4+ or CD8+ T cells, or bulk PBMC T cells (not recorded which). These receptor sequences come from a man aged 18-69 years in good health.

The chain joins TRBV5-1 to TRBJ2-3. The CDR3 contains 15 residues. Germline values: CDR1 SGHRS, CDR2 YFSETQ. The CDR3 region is CASSLDLGSTDTQYF.

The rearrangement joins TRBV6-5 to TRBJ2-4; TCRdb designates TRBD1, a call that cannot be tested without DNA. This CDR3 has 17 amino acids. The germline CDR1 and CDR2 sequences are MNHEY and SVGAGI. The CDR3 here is CASSYRDRGLAKNIQYF.

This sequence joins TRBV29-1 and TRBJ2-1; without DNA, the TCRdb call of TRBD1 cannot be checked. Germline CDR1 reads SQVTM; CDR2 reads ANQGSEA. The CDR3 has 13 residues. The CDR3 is CSVVPRVGNEQFF.

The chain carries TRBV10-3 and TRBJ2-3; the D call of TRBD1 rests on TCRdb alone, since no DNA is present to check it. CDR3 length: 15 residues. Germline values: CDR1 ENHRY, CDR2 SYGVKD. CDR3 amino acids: CAISGASGYTDTQYF.

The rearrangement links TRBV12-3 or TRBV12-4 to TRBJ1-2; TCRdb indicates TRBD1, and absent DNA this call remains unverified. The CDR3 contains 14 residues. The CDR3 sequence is CASSRAWGTYGYTF.

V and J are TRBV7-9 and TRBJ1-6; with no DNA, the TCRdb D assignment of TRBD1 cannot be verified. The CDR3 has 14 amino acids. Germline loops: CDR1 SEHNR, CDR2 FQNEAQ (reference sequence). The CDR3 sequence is CASSLGGPESPLHF.

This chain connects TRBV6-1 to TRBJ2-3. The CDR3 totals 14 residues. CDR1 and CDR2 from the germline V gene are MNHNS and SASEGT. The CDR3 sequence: CASSEGYRADTQYF.

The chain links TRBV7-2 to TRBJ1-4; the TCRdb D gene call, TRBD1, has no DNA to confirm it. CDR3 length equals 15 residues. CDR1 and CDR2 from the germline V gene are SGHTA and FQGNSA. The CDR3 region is CASSLATGAGEKLFF.

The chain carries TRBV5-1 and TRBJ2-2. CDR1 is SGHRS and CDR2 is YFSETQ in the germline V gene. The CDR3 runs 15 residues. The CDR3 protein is CASSSPRGNTGELFF.

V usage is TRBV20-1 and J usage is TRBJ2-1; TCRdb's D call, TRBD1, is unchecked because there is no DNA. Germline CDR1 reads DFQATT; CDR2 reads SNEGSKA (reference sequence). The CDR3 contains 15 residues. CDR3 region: CSARAHQGARDEQFF.

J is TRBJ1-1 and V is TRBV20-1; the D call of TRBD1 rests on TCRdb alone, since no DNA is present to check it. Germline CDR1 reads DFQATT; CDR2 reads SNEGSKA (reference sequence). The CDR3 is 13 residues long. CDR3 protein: CSASWGQNTEAFF.

The CDR3 is CASSPGGGASVKTQYF. The V and J genes are TRBV18 and TRBJ2-5; there is no DNA to check the TCRdb D call of TRBD2. The length of the CDR3 is 16 residues. CDR1 and CDR2 (germline): KGHSH, LQKENI.

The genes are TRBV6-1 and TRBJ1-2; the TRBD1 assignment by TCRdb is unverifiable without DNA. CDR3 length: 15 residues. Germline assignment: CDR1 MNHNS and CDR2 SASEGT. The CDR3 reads CASSDHRGSNYGYTF.

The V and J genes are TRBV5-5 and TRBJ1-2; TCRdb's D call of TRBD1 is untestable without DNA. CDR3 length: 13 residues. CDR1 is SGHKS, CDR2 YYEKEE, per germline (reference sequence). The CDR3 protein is CASSLPGHYGYTF.

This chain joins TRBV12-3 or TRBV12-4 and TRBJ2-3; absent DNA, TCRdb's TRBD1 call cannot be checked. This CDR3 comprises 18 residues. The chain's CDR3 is CASSPPGQVDPSTDTQYF.

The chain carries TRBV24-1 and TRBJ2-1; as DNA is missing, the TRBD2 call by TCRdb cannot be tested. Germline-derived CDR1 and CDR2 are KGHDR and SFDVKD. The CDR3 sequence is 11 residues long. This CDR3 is CATSESGRSFF.

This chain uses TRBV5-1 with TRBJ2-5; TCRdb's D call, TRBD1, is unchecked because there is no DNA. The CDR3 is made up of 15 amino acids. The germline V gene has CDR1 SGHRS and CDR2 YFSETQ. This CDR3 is CASSPRRGHQETQYF.

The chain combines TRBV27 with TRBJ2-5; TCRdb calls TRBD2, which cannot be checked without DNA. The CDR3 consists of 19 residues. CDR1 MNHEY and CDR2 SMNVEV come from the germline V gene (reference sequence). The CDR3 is CASSLSPLPSGGFQETQYF.

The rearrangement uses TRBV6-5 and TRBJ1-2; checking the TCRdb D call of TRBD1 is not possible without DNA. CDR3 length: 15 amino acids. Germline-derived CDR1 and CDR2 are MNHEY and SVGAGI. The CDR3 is CASSWSGTANYGYTF.

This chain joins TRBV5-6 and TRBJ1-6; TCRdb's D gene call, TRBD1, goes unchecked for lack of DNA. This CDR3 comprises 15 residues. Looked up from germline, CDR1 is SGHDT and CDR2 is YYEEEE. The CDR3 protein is CASTRWGTYNSPLHF.